This T cell receptor beta chain was profiled in a study of T cells in Graves' hyperthyroidism and ophthalmopathy. Across the study: Specimen type is peripheral blood, collected at initial diagnosis prior to any treatment.

Germline V gene sequence: CDR1 ENHRY, CDR2 SYGVKD. Trimming took 6 bases from V and 2 from J; bases not matched to a gene: 5. This CDR3 spans 15 amino acids. This clonotype has just a few counts. Amplification yielded TCR beta CDR3 regions, with RNA transcripts as the source. First-round RT-PCR of the TCR CDR3 relied on the HTBI primer set. TCRdb recomputed calls from the multiplex PCR reads with MiXCR, one row per CDR3 protein. Seen here are about 400,000 distinct CDR3 sequences, around 13% observed once, and the top ten hold 9.2%. Among the patients, aged 18 to 65, hyperthyroidism was newly diagnosed and had lasted under 2 months. Lactation, pregnancy, other autoimmune disease or uncontrolled infection led to exclusion of patients. The PBMCs studied were ones that came from roughly 9.1 ml fresh peripheral blood.

V usage is TRBV10-3 and J usage is TRBJ2-7, with 12 positions matching TRBD1. The sequencing input was blood. The TCR originated in a young woman with Graves' hyperthyroidism. The CDR3 is CAIRGQGADTYEQYF. The CDR3, as DNA: TGTGCCATCAGGGGACAGGGGGCCGATACCTACGAGCAGTACTTC.